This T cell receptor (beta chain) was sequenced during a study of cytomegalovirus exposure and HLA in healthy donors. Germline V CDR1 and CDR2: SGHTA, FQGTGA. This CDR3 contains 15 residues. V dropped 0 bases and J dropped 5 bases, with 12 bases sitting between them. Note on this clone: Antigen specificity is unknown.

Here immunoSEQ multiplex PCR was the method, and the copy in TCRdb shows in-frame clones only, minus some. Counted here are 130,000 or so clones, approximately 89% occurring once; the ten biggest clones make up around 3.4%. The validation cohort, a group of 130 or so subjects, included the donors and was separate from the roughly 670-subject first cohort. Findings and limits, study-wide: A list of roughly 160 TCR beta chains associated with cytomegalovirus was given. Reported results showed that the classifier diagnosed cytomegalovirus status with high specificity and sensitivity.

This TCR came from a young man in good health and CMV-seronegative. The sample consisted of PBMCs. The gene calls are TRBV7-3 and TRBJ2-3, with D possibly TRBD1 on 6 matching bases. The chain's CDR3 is CASSLTSRGRDTQYF. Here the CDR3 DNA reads TGTGCCAGCAGCTTAACATCCAGGGGAAGAGATACGCAGTATTTT.